The 4 T cell receptor beta chains below come from one sample, sequenced in a study of T cell clones after liver transplantation. The table came from immunoSEQ multiplex PCR; TCRdb's copy has only in-frame clones and leaves some out. This table has about 75,000 clones, 80% to 85% appearing once. Source: CD4+ T cells from blood, taken about 50 months after liver transplant. Every receptor here comes from a human patient who received a liver transplant. Some T cells may possibly be graft donor cells.

The chain has TRBV11-2 and TRBJ2-5; a possible D gene is TRBD2 (5 bases). V lost 1 base and J lost 1, with 16 bases in between. The germline CDR1 and CDR2 sequences are SGHAT and FQNNGV. The CDR3 has 17 amino acids. CDR3 nucleotides: TGTGCCAGCAGCTTAGGCCCCTGGGGAAGCGGCCAAGAGACCCAGTACTTC. It codes for CASSLGPWGSGQETQYF.

This chain connects TRBV4-1 to TRBJ1-6; no clear D. CDR1 and CDR2 from the germline V gene are MGHRA and YSYEKL. This CDR3 is built from 19 residues. Trimming shortened V by 0 bases and J by 0 bases, and 15 bases separated the two germline ends. The CDR3 spells CASSQDVARRSSYNSPLHF. The CDR3 DNA follows: TGCGCCAGCAGCCAAGATGTGGCCAGGCGAAGCTCCTATAATTCACCCCTCCACTTT.

The chain employs TRBV11-2 and TRBJ2-7; a weak D match, TRBD1 (7 bases). Trimming removed 5 bases from V and 4 bases from J, with 18 bases in between. CDR3 length: 15 residues. Germline values: CDR1 SGHAT, CDR2 FQNNGV. The CDR3 DNA sequence: TGTGCCAGCAGCACCGCGACAGGGAGGCAGTACGAGCAGTACTTC. Translating it yields CASSTATGRQYEQYF.

The chain couples TRBV7-9 to TRBJ2-3, with D hard to call. V gave up 5 bases and J gave up 0 bases, with 12 bases separating them. Germline V gene data show CDR1 as SEHNR and CDR2 as FQNEAQ (reference sequence). The CDR3 is 15 residues long. The CDR3 DNA reads as TGTGCCAGCAGCATACTAATTACTAGCACAGATACGCAGTATTTT. Amino acid sequence: CASSILITSTDTQYF. The variable domain in full, with the rest retrieved from reference TRBV7-9 and TRBJ2-3, is DTGVSQNPRHKITKRGQNVTFRCDPISEHNRLYWYRQTLGQGPEFLTYFQNEAQLEKSRLLSDRFSAERPKGSFSTLEIQRTEQGDSAMYLCASSILITSTDTQYFGPGTRLTVL.